Following are 20 T cell receptor beta chains from one sample sequenced in a study of blood T cell repertoires in COVID-19. The method was immunoSEQ multiplex PCR; TCRdb's version includes in-frame clones alone and lacks a portion of them. The data show 20,000 to 30,000 clones, 89% seen once. Sequenced input: peripheral blood. All receptors come from a human donor in a cohort sampled during active COVID-19.

The rearrangement joins TRBV30 to TRBJ2-3; tentative D call: TRBD1 (6 bases). This CDR3 spans 13 amino acids. The ends were cut back, 5 bases at V and 1 base at J, with 10 bases in the middle. Germline assignment: CDR1 GTSNPN and CDR2 SVGIG (reference sequence). The CDR3 is CAWESGGTDTQYF. The CDR3 region has the DNA TGTGCCTGGGAGTCAGGGGGCACAGATACGCAGTATTTT. Complete variable domain (other parts from reference TRBV30 and TRBJ2-3): SQTIHQWPATLVQPVGSPLSLECTVEGTSNPNLYWYRQAAGRGLQLLFYSVGIGQISSEVPQNLSASRPQDRQFILSSKKLLLSDSGFYLCAWESGGTDTQYFGPGTRLTVL.

The chain uses TRBV5-4 and TRBJ2-3; 10 bases match TRBD1. Germline CDR1 reads SGHNT; CDR2 reads YYREEE (reference sequence). V lost 4 bases to trimming and J lost 0 bases; unmatched junction nucleotides: 5. The CDR3 spans 16 residues. As DNA, the CDR3 is TGTGCCAGCAGCACGGGACAGGGGAAAAGCACAGATACGCAGTATTTT. It codes for CASSTGQGKSTDTQYF.

V and J are TRBV9 and TRBJ2-5, with 9 positions matching TRBD1. Germline V gene data show CDR1 as SGDLS and CDR2 as YYNGEE. Trimming took 0 bases from V and 4 from J; bases not matched to a gene: 4. CDR3 length equals 15 residues. CDR3 amino acids: CASSVGTGDGETQYF. DNA for the CDR3: TGTGCCAGCAGCGTAGGGACAGGGGATGGAGAGACCCAGTACTTC.

The chain uses TRBV4-3 and TRBJ2-2; TRBD2 might be the D (6 bases). The germline V gene encodes CDR1 LGHNA and CDR2 YSLEER. The CDR3 loop spans 16 amino acids. Trimming took 4 bases from V and 6 from J, leaving 18 bases between them. This chain's CDR3 is CASSLQSIPGAGELFF. CDR3 bases: TGCGCCAGCAGCCTACAATCGATTCCGGGAGCCGGGGAGCTGTTTTTT.

The chain recombines TRBV28 with TRBJ2-7; TRBD1 matches at 8 bases. The CDR3 loop spans 14 amino acids. V shed 5 bases, J shed 0 bases, and the junction held 3 bases outside the gene matches. Per the germline V gene, CDR1 is MDHEN and CDR2 is SYDVKM. DNA of the CDR3: TGTGCCAGCAGTCGGACAGGGAGCTCCTACGAGCAGTACTTC. Its translation is CASSRTGSSYEQYF.

The chain uses TRBV7-9 and TRBJ1-4; 9 bases map to TRBD1. CDR1 is SEHNR, CDR2 FQNEAQ, per germline (reference sequence). Trimming removed 5 bases from V and 0 bases from J; junction bases left unmatched: 4. The length of the CDR3 is 16 residues. This chain's CDR3 is CASSPGTGTTNEKLFF. The CDR3 DNA reads TGTGCCAGCAGCCCTGGGACAGGGACAACTAATGAAAAACTGTTTTTT.

The chain links TRBV2 to TRBJ2-5; TRBD2 agrees at 8 bases. Looked up from germline, CDR1 is SNHLY and CDR2 is FYNNEI. The CDR3 spans 15 residues. The V segment lost 7 bases and the J segment 0 bases; nucleotides outside the gene matches: 7. The CDR3 loop reads CASISGGEYQETQYF. The CDR3 region has the DNA TGTGCCAGCATCTCGGGGGGGGAGTACCAAGAGACCCAGTACTTC.

This clone came up once. The genes are TRBV7-9 and TRBJ2-7, with a weak D call TRBD1 (5 bases). The CDR3 runs to 13 residues. The germline CDR1 and CDR2 sequences are SEHNR and FQNEAQ (reference sequence). Trimming took off 5 bases at V and 5 bases at J, with 13 bases between the two ends. The CDR3 DNA reads as TGTGCCAGCAGCATGGACACTAACGACGAGCAGTACTTC. Its translation is CASSMDTNDEQYF.

The chain uses TRBV3-1 (or the pseudogene TRBV3-2) and TRBJ1-2; TRBD1 is a possible D gene (5 bases). V was shortened by 10 bases and J by 6 bases, with 15 bases between the two germline ends. In germline, CDR1 is LGHDT, CDR2 YNNKEL (reference sequence). This CDR3 has 12 residues. In DNA form, the CDR3 reads TGTGCCACCCTGGGCGGGGCTCATGGCTACACCTTC. It specifies CATLGGAHGYTF.

This clone was detected only once. V usage is TRBV28 and J usage is TRBJ1-6; 12 positions agree with TRBD1. Trimming removed 7 bases from V and 5 bases from J; junction bases left unmatched: 18. The CDR3 runs to 20 residues. Germline CDR1 MDHEN, CDR2 SYDVKM. CDR3 sequence reads: CASTPAGGTGGLLDNSPLHF. Written as DNA, the CDR3 is TGTGCCAGCACCCCAGCGGGGGGGACAGGGGGCCTTTTGGATAATTCACCCCTCCACTTT.

This sequence joins TRBV29-1 and TRBJ2-7; D is possibly TRBD2 (6 bases). V was trimmed by 4 bases and J by 4 bases, leaving 11 bases between them. This CDR3 contains 12 residues. The germline gives CDR1 SQVTM, CDR2 ANQGSEA. CDR3 sequence reads: CSVADREYEQYF. In nucleotides, the CDR3 is TGCAGCGTTGCGGACCGGGAGTACGAGCAGTACTTC.

CDR3 in amino acids: CASSPGTEAFF. CDR3 in DNA: TGTGCCAGCAGCCCCGGGACTGAAGCTTTCTTT. This chain uses TRBV3-1 (or the pseudogene TRBV3-2) with TRBJ1-1, with D uncertain. Trimming left V 4 bases short and J 5 bases short, with 5 bases between. Germline CDR1 LGHDT, CDR2 YNNKEL (reference sequence). This CDR3 is 11 amino acids long.

This clone was detected only once. J is TRBJ1-4 and V is TRBV27; D possibly corresponds to TRBD1 (5 bases). Germline CDR1 and CDR2: MNHEY and SMNVEV (reference sequence). This CDR3 is 14 amino acids long. The ends were cut back, 5 bases at V and 6 bases at J, with 13 bases in the middle. CDR3 nucleotides: TGTGCCAGCAGTAAAAGGGCAGGGTATGAAAAACTGTTTTTT. Translation: CASSKRAGYEKLFF.

The V gene is TRBV7-8, the J gene TRBJ2-1, with 7 bases that match TRBD1. The CDR3 totals 16 residues. Germline V gives CDR1 SGHVS, CDR2 FQNEAQ. J was trimmed by 0 bases and V by 2 bases; bases with no gene match: 4. CDR3 region: CASSLLRGSSYNEQFF. The DNA for the CDR3 is TGTGCCAGCAGCTTACTCAGGGGGAGCTCCTACAATGAGCAGTTCTTC. Full variable domain (rest looked up from reference TRBV7-8 and TRBJ2-1): GAGVSQSPRYKVAKRGQDVALRCDPISGHVSLFWYQQALGQGPEFLTYFQNEAQLDKSGLPSDRFFAERPEGSVSTLKIQRTQQEDSAVYLCASSLLRGSSYNEQFFGPGTRLTVL.

V gene TRBV11-2 combines with J gene TRBJ1-1, with TRBD1 matching over 7 bases. The V and J ends lost 4 bases and 3 bases, in that order; junction bases with no gene match: 5. CDR3 length equals 14 residues. The V gene's germline CDR1 is SGHAT and CDR2 FQNNGV. CDR3 sequence reads: CASSSQGGDTEAFF. CDR3 DNA: TGTGCCAGCAGCTCCCAGGGGGGAGACACTGAAGCTTTCTTT.

This sequence joins TRBV28 and TRBJ2-7; D unclear. The germline V and J ends were trimmed by 5 bases and 2 bases, with 13 bases remaining between them. The CDR3 is 14 amino acids. The V gene's germline CDR1 is MDHEN and CDR2 SYDVKM. The CDR3 DNA sequence: TGTGCCAGCAGTGTGGTGGCTCCAACCTACGAGCAGTACTTC. Protein: CASSVVAPTYEQYF.

The chain is built from TRBV30 and TRBJ1-6, with D possibly TRBD1 on 5 matching bases. Trimming pared 3 bases from V and 10 bases from J, leaving 10 bases between. The CDR3 covers 12 residues. Per germline, CDR1 GTSNPN and CDR2 SVGIG (reference sequence). CDR3: CAWRFSGSPLHF. CDR3 nucleotides: TGTGCCTGGAGGTTTTCAGGGTCACCCCTCCACTTT.

The V and J genes are TRBV15 and TRBJ1-5; tentative D call: TRBD1 (5 bases). Looked up from germline, CDR1 is LNHNV and CDR2 is YYDKDF (reference sequence). CDR3 size: 16 residues. Deletions cut 3 bases from V and 2 bases from J, with 14 bases between. Here the CDR3 DNA reads TGTGCCACCAGCAGGGGGGAGGGCGCGGGCAATCAGCCCCAGCATTTT. Translating it yields CATSRGEGAGNQPQHF.

This sequence joins TRBV12-3 or TRBV12-4 and TRBJ1-5, with a tentative D call TRBD1 (6 bases). This CDR3 is 13 amino acids long. Trimming left V 7 bases short and J 6 bases short, with 13 bases between. The CDR3 region has the DNA TGTGCCAGCACCTACAGGGTGAGTCAGCCCCAGCATTTT. It encodes CASTYRVSQPQHF.

This clone came up a few times. The chain combines TRBV6-5 with TRBJ2-3; D gene unclear. The germline gives CDR1 MNHEY, CDR2 SVGAGI. V was clipped by 2 bases and J by 2 bases, with 14 bases between them. This CDR3 has 16 amino acids. The DNA of the CDR3 is TGTGCCAGCAGTTACCAAAAGAGGAGTTCCACAGATACGCAGTATTTT. It encodes CASSYQKRSSTDTQYF.